This T cell receptor beta chain was documented in a study of blood T cell repertoires in COVID-19. Study overall: Specimens from acute and convalescent COVID-19 originated in the United States, Italy and Spain. In each case, the material was cDNA or gDNA derived from T cells, B-cell-depleted T cells, or PBMCs.

Per the original data handling: Reference gene primer amplification gave estimated nucleated cell counts. Assay: immunoSEQ multiplex PCR; the TCRdb copy retains only in-frame clones and omits some. V and J calls and clone size are given by that table; D and trimming were obtained from the DNA. Here the sample spans 150,000 to 200,000 clones, 85% to 90% being singletons. Trimming left V 7 bases short and J 10 bases short, with 22 bases between. CDR3 length: 15 residues. Germline values: CDR1 SNHLY, CDR2 FYNNEI. The sample comprised peripheral blood. The sequence derives from a woman between 18 and 29 years old who had recovered from COVID-19. The chain links TRBV2 to TRBJ1-4; TRBD1 might be the D (6 bases). CDR3 bases: TGTGCCAGCATGGGGGAGATTAGGACAGCCGGAAAACTGTTTTTT. Residues: CASMGEIRTAGKLFF. Full variable domain (remainder filled in from reference TRBV2 and TRBJ1-4): EPEVTQTPSHQVTQMGQEVILRCVPISNHLYFYWYRQILGQKVEFLVSFYNNEISEKSEIFDDQFSVERPDGSNFTLKIRSTKLEDSAMYFCASMGEIRTAGKLFFGSGTQLSVL.